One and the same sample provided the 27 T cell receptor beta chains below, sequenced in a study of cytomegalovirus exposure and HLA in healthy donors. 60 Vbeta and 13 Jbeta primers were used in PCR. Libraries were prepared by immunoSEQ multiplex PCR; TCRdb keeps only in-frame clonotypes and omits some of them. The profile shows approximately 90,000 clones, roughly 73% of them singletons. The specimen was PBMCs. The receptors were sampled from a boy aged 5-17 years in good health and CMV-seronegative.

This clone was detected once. Written as DNA, the CDR3 is TGTGCCTGGAGTGCGGGACAGGTCAGTCAGCCCCAGCATTTT. Translating it yields CAWSAGQVSQPQHF. The chain employs TRBV30 and TRBJ1-5; TRBD1 agrees at 8 bases. With 1 base clipped from V and 6 bases from J, the junction kept 5 bases outside the gene matches. This CDR3 spans 14 amino acids. Germline V gene sequence: CDR1 GTSNPN, CDR2 SVGIG (reference sequence).

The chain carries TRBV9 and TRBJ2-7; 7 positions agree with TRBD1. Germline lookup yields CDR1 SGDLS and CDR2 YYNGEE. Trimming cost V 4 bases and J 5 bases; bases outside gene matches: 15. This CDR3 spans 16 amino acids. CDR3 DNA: TGTGCCAGCAGCCCAACACAACAGGGGCGCTACGACGAGCAGTACTTC. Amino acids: CASSPTQQGRYDEQYF.

In DNA, the CDR3 is TGTGCCAGCAGCGCCCCGGGACAGGGGGCCTACGAGCAGTACTTC. Protein sequence: CASSAPGQGAYEQYF. The chain joins TRBV7-6 to TRBJ2-7, with 11 bases matching TRBD1. Trimming removed 5 bases from V and 2 bases from J; junction bases left unmatched: 5. In germline, CDR1 is SGHVS, CDR2 FNYEAQ. CDR3 length: 15 residues.

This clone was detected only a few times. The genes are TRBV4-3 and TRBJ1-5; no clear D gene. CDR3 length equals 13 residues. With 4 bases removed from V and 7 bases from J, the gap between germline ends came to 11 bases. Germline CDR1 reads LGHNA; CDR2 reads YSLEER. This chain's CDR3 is CASSPSGAQPQHF. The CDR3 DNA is TGCGCCAGCAGCCCCTCGGGAGCCCAGCCCCAGCATTTT.

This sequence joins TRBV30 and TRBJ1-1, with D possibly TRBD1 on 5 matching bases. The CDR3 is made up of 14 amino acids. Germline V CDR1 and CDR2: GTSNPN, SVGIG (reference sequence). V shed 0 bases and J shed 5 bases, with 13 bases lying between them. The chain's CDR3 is CAWSVGARRTEAFF. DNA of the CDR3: TGTGCCTGGAGTGTAGGGGCCCGGAGAACTGAAGCTTTCTTT.

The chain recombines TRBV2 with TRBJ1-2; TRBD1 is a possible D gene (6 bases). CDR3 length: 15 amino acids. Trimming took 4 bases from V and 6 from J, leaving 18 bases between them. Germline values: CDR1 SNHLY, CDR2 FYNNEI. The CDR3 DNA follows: TGTGCCAGCAGTGTGATGAACAGGGCGACGAATGGCTACACCTTC. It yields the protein CASSVMNRATNGYTF.

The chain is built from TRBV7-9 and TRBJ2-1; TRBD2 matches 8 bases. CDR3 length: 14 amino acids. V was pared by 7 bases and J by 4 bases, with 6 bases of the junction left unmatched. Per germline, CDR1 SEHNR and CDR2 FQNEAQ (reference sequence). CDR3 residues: CASIRLAPYNEQFF. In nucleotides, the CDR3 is TGTGCCAGCATCCGACTAGCGCCTTACAATGAGCAGTTCTTC.

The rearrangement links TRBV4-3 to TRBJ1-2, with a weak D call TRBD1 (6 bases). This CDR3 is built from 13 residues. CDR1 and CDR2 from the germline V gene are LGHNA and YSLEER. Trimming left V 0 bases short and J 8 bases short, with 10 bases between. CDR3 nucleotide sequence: TGCGCCAGCAGCCAAGATACAGGGTGGGGCTACACCTTC. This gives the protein CASSQDTGWGYTF.

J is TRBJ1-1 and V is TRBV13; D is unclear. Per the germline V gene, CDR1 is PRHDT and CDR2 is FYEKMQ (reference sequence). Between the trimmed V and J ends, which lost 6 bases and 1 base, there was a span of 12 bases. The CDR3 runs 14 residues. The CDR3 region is CASSQIRQNTEAFF. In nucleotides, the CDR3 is TGTGCCAGCAGTCAGATCCGACAGAACACTGAAGCTTTCTTT.

The CDR3 DNA reads as TGTGCCAGCAGCTTACGGGACAGGGGTTCAGAGACCCAGTACTTC. Its protein is CASSLRDRGSETQYF. The chain uses TRBV11-2 and TRBJ2-5; 10 nucleotides line up with TRBD1. The trim removed 2 bases at V and 4 bases at J, leaving 4 bases unmatched. This CDR3 has 15 amino acids. Germline V gene lookup returns CDR1 SGHAT and CDR2 FQNNGV.

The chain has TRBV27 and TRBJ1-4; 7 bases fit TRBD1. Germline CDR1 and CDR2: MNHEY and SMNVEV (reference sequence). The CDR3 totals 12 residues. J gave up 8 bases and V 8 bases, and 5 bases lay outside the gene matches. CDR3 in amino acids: CASATGREKLFF. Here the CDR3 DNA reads TGTGCCAGCGCGACAGGGCGGGAAAAACTGTTTTTT. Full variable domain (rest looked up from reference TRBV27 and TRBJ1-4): EAQVTQNPRYLITVTGKKLTVTCSQNMNHEYMSWYRQDPGLGLRQIYYSMNVEVTDKGDVPEGYKVSRKEKRNFPLILESPSPNQTSLYFCASATGREKLFFGSGTQLSVL.

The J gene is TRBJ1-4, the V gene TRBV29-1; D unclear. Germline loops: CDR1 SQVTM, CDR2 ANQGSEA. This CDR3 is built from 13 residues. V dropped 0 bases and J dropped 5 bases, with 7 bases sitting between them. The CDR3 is CSVEETRNEKLFF. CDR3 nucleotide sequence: TGCAGCGTTGAAGAGACTAGGAATGAAAAACTGTTTTTT.

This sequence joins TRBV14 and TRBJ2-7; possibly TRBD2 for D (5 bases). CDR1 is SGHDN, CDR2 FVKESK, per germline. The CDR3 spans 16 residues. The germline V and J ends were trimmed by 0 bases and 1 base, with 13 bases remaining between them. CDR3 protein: CASSQDGNTGSYEQYF. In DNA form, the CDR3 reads TGTGCCAGCAGCCAAGATGGGAATACGGGGTCCTACGAGCAGTACTTC.

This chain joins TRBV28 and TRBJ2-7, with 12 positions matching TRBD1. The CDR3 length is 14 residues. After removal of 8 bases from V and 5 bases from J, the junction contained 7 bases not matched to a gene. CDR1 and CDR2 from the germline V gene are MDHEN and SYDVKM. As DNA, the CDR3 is TGTGCCAGCTTACCGGGACAGGGGGCCCACGAGCAGTACTTC. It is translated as CASLPGQGAHEQYF.

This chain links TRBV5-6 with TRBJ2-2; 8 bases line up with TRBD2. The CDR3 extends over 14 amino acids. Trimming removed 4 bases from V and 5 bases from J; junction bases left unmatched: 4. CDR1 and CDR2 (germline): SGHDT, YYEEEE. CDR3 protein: CASSPGGATGELFF. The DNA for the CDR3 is TGTGCCAGCAGCCCGGGGGGGGCGACCGGGGAGCTGTTTTTT.

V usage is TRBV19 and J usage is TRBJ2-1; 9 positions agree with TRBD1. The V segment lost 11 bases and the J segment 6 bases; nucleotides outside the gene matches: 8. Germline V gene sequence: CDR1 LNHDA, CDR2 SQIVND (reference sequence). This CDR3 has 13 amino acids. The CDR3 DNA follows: TGTGCCGGGGGACAGGGTGGTTTCAATGAGCAGTTCTTC. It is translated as CAGGQGGFNEQFF.

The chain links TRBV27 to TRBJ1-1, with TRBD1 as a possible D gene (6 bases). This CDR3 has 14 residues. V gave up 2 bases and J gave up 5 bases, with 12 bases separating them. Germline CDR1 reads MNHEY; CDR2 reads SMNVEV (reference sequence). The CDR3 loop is CASSLTGMWTEAFF. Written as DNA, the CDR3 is TGTGCCAGCAGTTTAACAGGGATGTGGACTGAAGCTTTCTTT.

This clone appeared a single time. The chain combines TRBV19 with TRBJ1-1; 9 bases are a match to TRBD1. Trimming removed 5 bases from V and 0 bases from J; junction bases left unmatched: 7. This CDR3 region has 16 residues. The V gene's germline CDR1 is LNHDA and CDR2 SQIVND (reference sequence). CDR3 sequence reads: CASSLPRTGVNTEAFF. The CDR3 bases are TGTGCCAGTAGTCTACCCCGGACAGGGGTGAACACTGAAGCTTTCTTT.

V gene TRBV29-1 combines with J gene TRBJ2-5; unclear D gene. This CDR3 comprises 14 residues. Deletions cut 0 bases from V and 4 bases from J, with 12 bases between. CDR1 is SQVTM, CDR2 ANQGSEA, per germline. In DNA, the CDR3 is TGCAGCGTTGAAGACCCCCTCCTTATAGAGACCCAGTACTTC. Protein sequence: CSVEDPLLIETQYF.

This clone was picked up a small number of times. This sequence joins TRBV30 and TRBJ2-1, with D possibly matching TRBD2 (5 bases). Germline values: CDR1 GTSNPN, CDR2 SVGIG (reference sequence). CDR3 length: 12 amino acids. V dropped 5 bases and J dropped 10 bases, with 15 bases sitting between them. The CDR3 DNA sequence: TGTGCCTGGGCCCGCCTAGCTGGGGAGCAGTTCTTC. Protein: CAWARLAGEQFF.

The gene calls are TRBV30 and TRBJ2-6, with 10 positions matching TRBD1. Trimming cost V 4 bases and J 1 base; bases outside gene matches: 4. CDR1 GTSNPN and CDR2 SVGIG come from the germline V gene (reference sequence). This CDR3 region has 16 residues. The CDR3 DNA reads TGTGCCTGGATTGGGGACAGGGGTTCTGGGGCCAACGTCCTGACTTTC. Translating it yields CAWIGDRGSGANVLTF.

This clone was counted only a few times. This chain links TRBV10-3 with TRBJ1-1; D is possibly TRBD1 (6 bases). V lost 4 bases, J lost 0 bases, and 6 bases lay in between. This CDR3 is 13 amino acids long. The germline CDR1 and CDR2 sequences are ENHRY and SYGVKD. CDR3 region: CAISGQVNTEAFF. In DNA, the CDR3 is TGTGCCATCAGTGGACAGGTGAACACTGAAGCTTTCTTT.

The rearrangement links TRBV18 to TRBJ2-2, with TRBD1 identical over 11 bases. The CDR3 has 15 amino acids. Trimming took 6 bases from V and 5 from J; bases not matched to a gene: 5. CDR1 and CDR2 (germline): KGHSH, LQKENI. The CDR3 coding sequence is TGTGCCAGCTCTCGGACAGGGGGCTTTACCGGGGAGCTGTTTTTT. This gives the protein CASSRTGGFTGELFF.

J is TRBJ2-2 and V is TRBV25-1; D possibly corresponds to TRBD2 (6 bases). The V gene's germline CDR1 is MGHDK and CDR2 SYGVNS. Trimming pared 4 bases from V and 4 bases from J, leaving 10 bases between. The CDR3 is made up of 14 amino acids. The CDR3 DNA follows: TGTGCCAGCAGTGCCCCCGGGGGCACCGGGGAGCTGTTTTTT. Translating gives CASSAPGGTGELFF.

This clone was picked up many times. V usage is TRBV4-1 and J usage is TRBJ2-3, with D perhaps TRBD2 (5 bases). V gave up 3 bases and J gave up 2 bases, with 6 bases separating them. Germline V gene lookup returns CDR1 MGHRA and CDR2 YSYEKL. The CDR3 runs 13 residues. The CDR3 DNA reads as TGCGCCAGCAGCCACGGGGACACAGATACGCAGTATTTT. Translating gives CASSHGDTDTQYF.

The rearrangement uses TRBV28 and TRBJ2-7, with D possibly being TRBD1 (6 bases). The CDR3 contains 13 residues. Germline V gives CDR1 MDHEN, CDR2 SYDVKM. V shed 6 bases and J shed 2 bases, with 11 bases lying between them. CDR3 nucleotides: TGTGCCAGCAGGGGGGCGTCCACCTACGAGCAGTACTTC. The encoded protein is CASRGASTYEQYF.

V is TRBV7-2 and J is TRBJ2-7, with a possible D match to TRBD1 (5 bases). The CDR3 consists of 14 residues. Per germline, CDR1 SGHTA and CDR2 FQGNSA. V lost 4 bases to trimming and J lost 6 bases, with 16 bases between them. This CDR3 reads CASSSRQSWLEQYF. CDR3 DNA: TGTGCCAGCAGCTCCCGACAGTCTTGGCTCGAGCAGTACTTC.